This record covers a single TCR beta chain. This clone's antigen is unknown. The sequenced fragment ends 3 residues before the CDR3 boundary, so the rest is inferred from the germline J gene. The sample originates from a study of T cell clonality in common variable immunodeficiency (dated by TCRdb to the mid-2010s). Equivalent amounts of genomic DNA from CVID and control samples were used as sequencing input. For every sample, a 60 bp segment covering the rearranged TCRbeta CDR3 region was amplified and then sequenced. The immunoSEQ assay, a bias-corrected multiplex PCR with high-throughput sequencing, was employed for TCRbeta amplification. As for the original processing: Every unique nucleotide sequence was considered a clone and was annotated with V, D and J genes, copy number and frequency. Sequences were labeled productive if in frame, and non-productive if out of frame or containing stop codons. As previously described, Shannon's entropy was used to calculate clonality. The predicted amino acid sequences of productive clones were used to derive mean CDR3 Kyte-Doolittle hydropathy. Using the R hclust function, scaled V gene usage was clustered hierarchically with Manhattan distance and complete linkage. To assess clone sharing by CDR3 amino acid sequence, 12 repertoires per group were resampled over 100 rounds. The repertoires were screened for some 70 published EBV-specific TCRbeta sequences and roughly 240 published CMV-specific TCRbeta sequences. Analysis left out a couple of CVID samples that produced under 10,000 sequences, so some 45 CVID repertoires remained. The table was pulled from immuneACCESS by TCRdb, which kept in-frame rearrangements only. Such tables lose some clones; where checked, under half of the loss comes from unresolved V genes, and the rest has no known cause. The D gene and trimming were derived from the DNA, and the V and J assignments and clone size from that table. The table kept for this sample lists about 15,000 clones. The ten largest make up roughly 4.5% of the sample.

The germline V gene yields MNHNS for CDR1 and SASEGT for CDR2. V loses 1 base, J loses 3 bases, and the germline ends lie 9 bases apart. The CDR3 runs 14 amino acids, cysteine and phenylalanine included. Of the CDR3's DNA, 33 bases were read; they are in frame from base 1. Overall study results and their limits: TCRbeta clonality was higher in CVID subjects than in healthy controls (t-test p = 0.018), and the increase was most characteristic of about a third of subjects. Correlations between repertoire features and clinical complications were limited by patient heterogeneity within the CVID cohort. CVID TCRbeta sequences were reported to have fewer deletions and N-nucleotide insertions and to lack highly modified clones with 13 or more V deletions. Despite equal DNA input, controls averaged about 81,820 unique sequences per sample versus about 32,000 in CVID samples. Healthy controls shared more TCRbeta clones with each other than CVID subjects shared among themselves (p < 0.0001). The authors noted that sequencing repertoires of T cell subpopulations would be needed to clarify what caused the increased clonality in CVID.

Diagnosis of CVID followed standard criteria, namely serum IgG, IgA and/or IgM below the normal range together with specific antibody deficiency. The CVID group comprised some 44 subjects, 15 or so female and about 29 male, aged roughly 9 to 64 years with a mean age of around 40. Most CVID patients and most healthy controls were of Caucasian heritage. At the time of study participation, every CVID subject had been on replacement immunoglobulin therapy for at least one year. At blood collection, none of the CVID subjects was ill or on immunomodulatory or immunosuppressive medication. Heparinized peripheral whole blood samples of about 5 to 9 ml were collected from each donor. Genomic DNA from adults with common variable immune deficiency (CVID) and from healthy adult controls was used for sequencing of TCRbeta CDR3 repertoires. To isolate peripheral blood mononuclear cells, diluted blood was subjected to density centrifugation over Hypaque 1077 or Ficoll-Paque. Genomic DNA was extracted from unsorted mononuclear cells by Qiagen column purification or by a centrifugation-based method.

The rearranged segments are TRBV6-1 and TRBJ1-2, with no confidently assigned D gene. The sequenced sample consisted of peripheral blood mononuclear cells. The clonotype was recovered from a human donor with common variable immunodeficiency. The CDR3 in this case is CASSEGGGHYGYTF. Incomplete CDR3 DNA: TGTGCCAGCAGTGAAGGAGGCGGGCACTATGGC.